This TCR beta chain was identified during a study of T cell repertoires in cytomegalovirus infection. A single record per CDR3 protein comes from TCRdb applying MiXCR to the reads. The sample contains some 150,000 distinct CDR3 sequences, 5% to 6.5% of which appear only once. Looked up from germline, CDR1 is ENHRY and CDR2 is SYGVKD. The CDR3 is 15 amino acids. The ends were cut back, 3 bases at V and 1 base at J, with 12 bases in the middle. This clonotype has at least ten counts. Sequenced material: PBMCs. The TCR sequence derives from a human donor in good health (CMV status not recorded). Some clones in this sample may be carry-over from other donors' samples. The chain couples TRBV10-3 to TRBJ1-1; no clear D. The CDR3 nucleotides read TGTGCCATCAGTGAATCCCAGGCTGAGAACACTGAAGCTTTCTTT. Protein: CAISESQAENTEAFF.